Listed below are T cell receptor beta chains from one sample, sequenced in a study of T cell responses to AZD1222 COVID-19 vaccine. The method was immunoSEQ multiplex PCR; TCRdb's version includes in-frame clones alone and lacks a portion of them. The repertoire consists of around 99,000 clones, with around 90% occurring once and the leading ten covering roughly 6%. This specimen was peripheral blood, taken 28 days after the second AZD1222 dose. All receptors derive from an adult who received the AZD1222 COVID-19 vaccine. Both conserved end residues are part of each CDR3. D genes are given only for firm matches. For some rows the clone size is stated as once, few or many, or as a class when expanded; others skip it.

clone size: NA; J gene: TRBJ1-6; D gene: NA; V gene: TRBV6-4; CDR3 DNA: TGTGCCAGCAGTGTTTCAGTTAATTCACCCCTCCACTTT; CDR3 protein: CASSVSVNSPLHF
clone size: NA; J gene: TRBJ2-1; D gene: NA; V gene: TRBV12-3/TRBV12-4; CDR3 DNA: TGTGCCAGCCGAGTGGGTTACAATGAGCAGTTCTTC; CDR3 protein: CASRVGYNEQFF
clone size: NA; J gene: TRBJ2-6; D gene: NA; V gene: TRBV18; CDR3 DNA: TGTGCCAGCTCGCCGATGACAGGCAACTCTGGGGCCAACGTCCTGACTTTC; CDR3 protein: CASSPMTGNSGANVLTF
clone size: NA; J gene: TRBJ2-7; D gene: TRBD2; V gene: TRBV4-3; CDR3 DNA: TGCGCCAGCAGCTTCCATACTAGCGAAGGCGAGCAGTACTTC; CDR3 protein: CASSFHTSEGEQYF
clone size: few; J gene: TRBJ1-1; D gene: NA; V gene: TRBV20-1; CDR3 DNA: TGCAGTGCTAGAGGGAACACTGAAGCTTTCTTT; CDR3 protein: CSARGNTEAFF
clone size: once; J gene: TRBJ2-1; D gene: TRBD1; V gene: TRBV2; CDR3 DNA: TGTGCCAGCAGTGAAGCGCTACAGGGGCAGTATGAGCAGTTCTTC; CDR3 protein: CASSEALQGQYEQFF
clone size: NA; J gene: TRBJ1-1; D gene: TRBD1; V gene: TRBV12-3/TRBV12-4; CDR3 DNA: TGTGCCAGCAACCCGGACAGGGTAACTGAAGCTTTCTTT; CDR3 protein: CASNPDRVTEAFF
clone size: NA; J gene: TRBJ1-3; D gene: TRBD1; V gene: TRBV7-2; CDR3 DNA: TGTGCCAGCAGCGCCGGAACAGGGGCCGGAAACACCATATATTTT; CDR3 protein: CASSAGTGAGNTIYF
clone size: NA; J gene: TRBJ1-2; D gene: NA; V gene: TRBV28; CDR3 DNA: TGTGCCAGCACCGAATTTGGTTGGGGCTATGGCTACACCTTC; CDR3 protein: CASTEFGWGYGYTF
clone size: NA; J gene: TRBJ2-7; D gene: TRBD2; V gene: TRBV6-5; CDR3 DNA: TGTGCCAGCAGTTACTCCAGCGGGGTAAACTACGAGCAGTACTTC; CDR3 protein: CASSYSSGVNYEQYF
clone size: NA; J gene: TRBJ1-1; D gene: NA; V gene: TRBV2; CDR3 DNA: TGTGCCAGCAGTGTCTGGGAGAACACTGAAGCTTTCTTT; CDR3 protein: CASSVWENTEAFF
clone size: NA; J gene: TRBJ1-4; D gene: NA; V gene: TRBV5-1; CDR3 DNA: TGCGCCAGCAGCTTGCACCCCCCGGGGGAAAAACTGTTTTTT; CDR3 protein: CASSLHPPGEKLFF
clone size: once; J gene: TRBJ1-1; D gene: TRBD1; V gene: TRBV5-1; CDR3 DNA: TGCGCCAGCAGCTTGTGGGGACAGGGCGAAGCTTTCTTT; CDR3 protein: CASSLWGQGEAFF
clone size: NA; J gene: TRBJ1-4; D gene: TRBD1; V gene: TRBV28; CDR3 DNA: TGTGCCAGCAGTCTCTCAGGGGGAATGGCTGAAAAACTGTTTTTT; CDR3 protein: CASSLSGGMAEKLFF
clone size: NA; J gene: TRBJ1-4; D gene: NA; V gene: TRBV5-6; CDR3 DNA: TGTGCCAGCAGCTTGCAAGTCTCAGCAAATGAAAAACTGTTTTTT; CDR3 protein: CASSLQVSANEKLFF
clone size: NA; J gene: TRBJ1-1; D gene: TRBD1; V gene: TRBV7-8; CDR3 DNA: TGTGCCAGCAGCGGTCGAAAGGACAGGGTTTTTGGAGCTGAAGCTTTCTTT; CDR3 protein: CASSGRKDRVFGAEAFF
clone size: NA; J gene: TRBJ2-3; D gene: NA; V gene: TRBV24-1; CDR3 DNA: TGTGCCACCAGTGTCTCAGATACGCAGTATTTT; CDR3 protein: CATSVSDTQYF
clone size: NA; J gene: TRBJ1-1; D gene: NA; V gene: TRBV5-1; CDR3 DNA: TGCGCCAGCAGCTTACAGGGATCCGGGAACACTGAAGCTTTCTTT; CDR3 protein: CASSLQGSGNTEAFF
clone size: NA; J gene: TRBJ2-7; D gene: NA; V gene: TRBV4-3; CDR3 DNA: TGCGCCAGCAGCCAAGGGTCAGGCTACGAGCAGTACTTC; CDR3 protein: CASSQGSGYEQYF
clone size: NA; J gene: TRBJ1-1; D gene: NA; V gene: TRBV28; CDR3 DNA: TGTGCCAGCAGTTTATTGCAGGAAAACACTGAAGCTTTCTTT; CDR3 protein: CASSLLQENTEAFF
clone size: NA; J gene: TRBJ2-7; D gene: TRBD1; V gene: TRBV9; CDR3 DNA: TGTGCCAGCAGTAGGGACAGGGAAAAGCAGTACTTC; CDR3 protein: CASSRDREKQYF
clone size: NA; J gene: TRBJ1-3; D gene: NA; V gene: TRBV3-1/TRBV3-2; CDR3 DNA: TGTGCCAGCAGCCCGCGGGCCTACTCTGGAAACACCATATATTTT; CDR3 protein: CASSPRAYSGNTIYF
clone size: NA; J gene: TRBJ1-2; D gene: TRBD1; V gene: TRBV28; CDR3 DNA: TGTGCCAGCCAGGACAGGGGAGACTATGGCTACACCTTC; CDR3 protein: CASQDRGDYGYTF
clone size: few; J gene: TRBJ1-1; D gene: NA; V gene: TRBV7-6; CDR3 DNA: TGTGCCAGCAGCTTAGGGGGGTCATGGCTCATGAACACTGAAGCTTTCTTT; CDR3 protein: CASSLGGSWLMNTEAFF
clone size: NA; J gene: TRBJ2-3; D gene: TRBD2; V gene: TRBV9; CDR3 DNA: TGTGCCAGCAGCAAGGGGACTAGCGGCACAGATACGCAGTATTTT; CDR3 protein: CASSKGTSGTDTQYF
clone size: NA; J gene: TRBJ2-7; D gene: NA; V gene: TRBV6-2/TRBV6-3; CDR3 DNA: TGTGCCAGCAGTCCAGGGTCCCCTTACGAGCAGTACTTC; CDR3 protein: CASSPGSPYEQYF
clone size: NA; J gene: TRBJ1-6; D gene: TRBD1; V gene: TRBV7-8; CDR3 DNA: TGTGCCAGCAGCCCCAGGGGGTCCTATAATTCACCCCTCCACTTT; CDR3 protein: CASSPRGSYNSPLHF
clone size: NA; J gene: TRBJ1-2; D gene: NA; V gene: TRBV30; CDR3 DNA: TGTGCCTGGGGACATGGGAATAATGGCTACACCTTC; CDR3 protein: CAWGHGNNGYTF
clone size: NA; J gene: TRBJ1-1; D gene: TRBD1; V gene: TRBV7-6; CDR3 DNA: TGTGCCAGCAGCTTAGAGGCTGGAGGGGGCAACACTGAAGCTTTCTTT; CDR3 protein: CASSLEAGGGNTEAFF
clone size: NA; J gene: TRBJ1-4; D gene: TRBD1; V gene: TRBV20-1; CDR3 DNA: TGCAGTGCTAGTGCCACCCGGGACAGGGTGAAAGTACTGTTTTTT; CDR3 protein: CSASATRDRVKVLFF
clone size: NA; J gene: TRBJ2-7; D gene: TRBD2; V gene: TRBV29-1; CDR3 DNA: TGCAGCGTTGGAGGGACTAGCGGGGACGACGAGCAGTACTTC; CDR3 protein: CSVGGTSGDDEQYF
clone size: NA; J gene: TRBJ1-6; D gene: NA; V gene: TRBV7-9; CDR3 DNA: TGTGCCAGCAGCTTTGAGTTGGGTTCACCCCTCCACTTT; CDR3 protein: CASSFELGSPLHF
clone size: NA; J gene: TRBJ2-2; D gene: NA; V gene: TRBV10-3; CDR3 DNA: TGTGCCATCAGTGCGGTCGCCCTTAACACCGGGGAGCTGTTTTTT; CDR3 protein: CAISAVALNTGELFF
clone size: NA; J gene: TRBJ2-7; D gene: TRBD1; V gene: TRBV6-5; CDR3 DNA: TGTGCCAGCAGCCGGTCGAGGACAGGACCCTACGAGCAGTACTTC; CDR3 protein: CASSRSRTGPYEQYF
clone size: once; J gene: TRBJ1-1; D gene: NA; V gene: TRBV5-4; CDR3 DNA: TGTGCCAGCAGCCCGGGACTTTCGAACACTGAAGCTTTCTTT; CDR3 protein: CASSPGLSNTEAFF
clone size: NA; J gene: TRBJ2-1; D gene: NA; V gene: TRBV4-3; CDR3 DNA: TGCGCCAGCAGCCCCCGGGCAAATGGGTTCAATGAGCAGTTCTTC; CDR3 protein: CASSPRANGFNEQFF
clone size: once; J gene: TRBJ1-1; D gene: NA; V gene: TRBV5-1; CDR3 DNA: TGCGCCAGCAGATTTGGGACGTGGGACACTGAAGCTTTCTTT; CDR3 protein: CASRFGTWDTEAFF
clone size: NA; J gene: TRBJ2-7; D gene: TRBD1; V gene: TRBV23-1; CDR3 DNA: TGCGCCAGCAGTCAAACGGGACAGGTAATCTCCTACGAGCAGTACTTC; CDR3 protein: CASSQTGQVISYEQYF
clone size: NA; J gene: TRBJ2-5; D gene: NA; V gene: TRBV4-3; CDR3 DNA: TGCGCCAGCAGCCAAGAAGGGGGGTGGGGACAAGAGACCCAGTACTTC; CDR3 protein: CASSQEGGWGQETQYF
clone size: NA; J gene: TRBJ1-1; D gene: NA; V gene: TRBV15; CDR3 DNA: TGTGCCACCAGCACCCGGACGGTGAACACTGAAGCTTTCTTT; CDR3 protein: CATSTRTVNTEAFF
clone size: NA; J gene: TRBJ2-3; D gene: NA; V gene: TRBV4-1; CDR3 DNA: TGCGCCAGCAGCCAAGTATGGGGGGATACCACAGATACGCAGTATTTT; CDR3 protein: CASSQVWGDTTDTQYF
clone size: NA; J gene: TRBJ1-1; D gene: NA; V gene: TRBV4-3; CDR3 DNA: TGCGCCAGCAGCCTTTTGGATCCCCGGACGGAATTGAACACTGAAGCTTTCTTT; CDR3 protein: CASSLLDPRTELNTEAFF
clone size: NA; J gene: TRBJ2-3; D gene: TRBD2; V gene: TRBV7-2; CDR3 DNA: TGTGCCAGCAGCTTAAGAGCGGGAGGTTGGGGCACAGATACGCAGTATTTT; CDR3 protein: CASSLRAGGWGTDTQYF
clone size: NA; J gene: TRBJ1-5; D gene: NA; V gene: TRBV2; CDR3 DNA: TGTGCCAGCAGTGAAAGGGACACGAATCAGCCCCAGCATTTT; CDR3 protein: CASSERDTNQPQHF
clone size: once; J gene: TRBJ2-5; D gene: TRBD2; V gene: TRBV28; CDR3 DNA: TGTGCCAGCAGTTTACCAGCGGGGGGCCAAGAGACCCAGTACTTC; CDR3 protein: CASSLPAGGQETQYF
clone size: NA; J gene: TRBJ2-5; D gene: NA; V gene: TRBV11-3; CDR3 DNA: TGTGCCAGCAGCTTAGGAGGGGCCCAAGAGACCCAGTACTTC; CDR3 protein: CASSLGGAQETQYF
clone size: NA; J gene: TRBJ1-6; D gene: TRBD1; V gene: TRBV9; CDR3 DNA: TGTGCCAGCAGCAATAGACAGGGCAACCTCCATAATTCACCCCTCCACTTT; CDR3 protein: CASSNRQGNLHNSPLHF
clone size: NA; J gene: TRBJ2-7; D gene: TRBD1; V gene: TRBV19; CDR3 DNA: TGTGCCAGTAGTATGGACAGGGGCGCCTCCTACGAGCAGTACTTC; CDR3 protein: CASSMDRGASYEQYF
clone size: NA; J gene: TRBJ1-6; D gene: NA; V gene: TRBV15; CDR3 DNA: TGTGCCACCAGCAGAGATCGGTTGGGGGGGTCACCCCTCCACTTT; CDR3 protein: CATSRDRLGGSPLHF
clone size: NA; J gene: TRBJ2-3; D gene: NA; V gene: TRBV28; CDR3 DNA: TGTGCCAGCAGTAGGCCCGGGTCTTCCACAGATACGCAGTATTTT; CDR3 protein: CASSRPGSSTDTQYF
clone size: NA; J gene: TRBJ2-7; D gene: TRBD1; V gene: TRBV28; CDR3 DNA: TGTGCCACCCAGATCCGGACAGGGGGGACCCCCTACGAGCAGTACTTC; CDR3 protein: CATQIRTGGTPYEQYF
clone size: few; J gene: TRBJ2-1; D gene: TRBD2; V gene: TRBV6-5; CDR3 DNA: TGTGCCAGCAGTTACTCGGGGGGGTACAATGAGCAGTTCTTC; CDR3 protein: CASSYSGGYNEQFF
clone size: NA; J gene: TRBJ2-1; D gene: TRBD1; V gene: TRBV12-3/TRBV12-4; CDR3 DNA: TGTGCCAGCAGTACTTCTGGACAGGGCCAGTTCTTC; CDR3 protein: CASSTSGQGQFF
clone size: NA; J gene: TRBJ2-3; D gene: TRBD2; V gene: TRBV7-2; CDR3 DNA: TGTGCCAGCAGTCGACTAGCGGGAAGGGATACGCAGTATTTT; CDR3 protein: CASSRLAGRDTQYF
clone size: NA; J gene: TRBJ2-3; D gene: NA; V gene: TRBV2; CDR3 DNA: TGTGCCAGCAGTGGCGGTCGCACAGATACGCAGTATTTT; CDR3 protein: CASSGGRTDTQYF